The T cell receptor (beta chain) described here comes from a study of regulatory and conventional T cells in RAG deficiency. Sequencing used immunoSEQ multiplex PCR; TCRdb keeps in-frame clones, though not all of them. The top ten hold approximately 1.5% of the sample, which has around 7,000 clones, around 90% seen once. Regarding the study as a whole: Other subsets showed approximately 10-fold reductions, but Treg unique TCR beta sequences fell about 100-fold in these patients. These Omenn syndrome Treg sorts may hold peripherally activated cells instead. In Omenn syndrome, Treg and Tconv repertoires overlapped >85%. RAG-deficient patients showed markedly lower Shannon entropy and higher Simpson indices than control T-cell subsets.

For this clone: Its antigen remains unknown.

Regulatory T cells were sorted from blood as CD4+ CD25-high CD127-low cells. A further study also used this sample, focusing on regulatory T cells. That paper states: The PCR used 52 TRBV and 13 TRBJ primers.

The receptor comes from a human donor in good health. The sequencing sample was made of CD127- CD25+ CD4+ Tregs sorted from blood.

CDR3 sequence reads: CASVEGAKYGYTF. CDR3 sequence (DNA): TGTGCCAGCGTGGAGGGGGCGAAGTATGGCTACACCTTC. The rearrangement joins TRBV2 to TRBJ1-2; 7 bases line up with TRBD1. The CDR3 extends over 13 amino acids. CDR1 is SNHLY, CDR2 FYNNEI, per germline. V dropped 8 bases and J dropped 5; count of bases not matched to a gene: 8.